This TCR beta chain appears in the sequencing data of a study of radiotherapy plus CTLA-4 blockade in lung cancer. About the research overall: Of the patients, more than 15% showed objective responses and about 29% attained disease control. The study's findings and limits: An expansion of tumor-derived TCR clones occurred in blood after radiotherapy plus ipilimumab.

The assay was immunoSEQ multiplex PCR, and TCRdb's table has in-frame clones only and misses some. The sample lists some 110,000 clones; 81% were seen once. On this clone itself: Antigen unknown.

The sample in question was peripheral blood, obtained from a patient treated with radiotherapy plus ipilimumab. The receptor comes from a human donor with non-small cell lung cancer that progressed on radiotherapy plus ipilimumab. Some clones in this sample may be carry-over from other donors' samples.

The CDR3 reads CASSLTQGVYNEQFF. CDR3 coding DNA: TGTGCCAGCAGCTTAACGCAGGGGGTTTACAATGAGCAGTTCTTC. The chain joins TRBV7-3 to TRBJ2-1; 7 bases are shared with TRBD1. Trimming at V came to 0 bases and at J to 4 bases, leaving 3 bases not matched to a gene. Germline V gives CDR1 SGHTA, CDR2 FQGTGA. The CDR3 sequence is 15 residues long.